This T cell receptor (beta chain) was retrieved from a study of chemoradiotherapy in HPV16-positive cancers. Study context: Candidate HPV-specific T-cell clones and common TCR motifs came from functional assays in a couple of HPV16-positive patients. Findings and caveats of the study: During treatment, candidate HPV-specific clones and E7-related motifs expanded in tumor. For HPV16-positive patients, expanding HPV-responsive T cells associated with longer recurrence-free survival. The functional HPV-specific definition rests on just a couple of HPV16-positive patients.

Data came from immunoSEQ multiplex PCR; TCRdb stores just in-frame clones and leaves some out. The sample lists approximately 5,400 clones; 75% to 90% were seen once. As concerns this clone: Its antigen is not known.

V lost 3 bases, J lost 4 bases, and 12 bases stayed unmatched. CDR1 and CDR2 from the germline V gene are KGHSH and LQKENI. There are 17 residues in the CDR3. This chain joins TRBV18 and TRBJ1-2, with TRBD1 identical over 9 bases. This sequence originates from a human donor with HPV-associated anogenital cancer. The sequencing used tumor tissue, collected from a patient who underwent chemoradiotherapy. The CDR3 spells CASSPPLDRGIGYGYTF. The CDR3 bases are TGTGCCAGCTCACCCCCCCTCGACAGGGGGATCGGCTATGGCTACACCTTC.